The sequence of this T cell receptor (beta chain) was determined in a study of glioma-infiltrating T cells. The iRepertoire nested amplicon-rescue multiplex PCR amplified TCR alpha and beta CDR3s from RNA. In TCRdb, the multiplex PCR reads were re-called with MiXCR into one record per CDR3 protein. Of 40,000 or so distinct CDR3 sequences in the sample, around 20% were seen once. General study results and limits: Tissue-blood divergence was below expectation in non-neoplastic patients, above in gliomas.

This clonotype was found many times. Its antigen is as yet unknown. The TCR sequence derives from a human donor with low-grade glioma or glioblastoma, undergoing nonglioma brain surgery, or in good health (not recorded which). Sample: glioma tissue, nonneoplastic brain tissue, or PBMCs (not recorded which).

CDR3 bases: TGTGCCAGCAGTTTTAGCAACACCGGGGAGCTGTTTTTT. It yields the protein CASSFSNTGELFF. This chain connects TRBV12-3 or TRBV12-4 to TRBJ2-2, with D unclear. The CDR3 spans 13 residues. V gave up 3 bases and J gave up 2 bases, with 4 bases separating them.